This TCR beta chain appears in the sequencing data of a study of blood T cell repertoires in COVID-19. Original processing notes: Reference gene primer amplification gave estimated nucleated cell counts. The repertoire was sequenced with immunoSEQ multiplex PCR; TCRdb's copy has only in-frame clones and lacks some. Clone size and V and J calls were adopted from that table, with D and trimming inferred from the DNA. The table has about 240,000 clones, approximately 86% seen once. CDR1 and CDR2 (germline): MDHEN, SYDVKM. V was clipped by 3 bases and J by 2 bases, with 22 bases between them. The CDR3 totals 18 residues.

The sequence was obtained from a woman aged 40 to 50 with acute COVID-19. The chain couples TRBV28 to TRBJ2-5, with D possibly matching TRBD2 (5 bases). Sequencing used PBMCs or T cells enriched from blood (not recorded which). The CDR3 DNA reads TGTGCCAGCAGTTTCCTTCGGCTAGCTGGAAGGGCTCAAGAGACCCAGTACTTC. This gives the protein CASSFLRLAGRAQETQYF.